This T cell receptor (beta chain) originates from a study of blood T cells in healthy people across ages. Sample-barcoded 5' priming and a J-beta primer mix drove a second PCR of about 6 to 11 cycles. TCRdb redid the calling of the 5' RACE reads with MiXCR, one entry per CDR3 protein. The sample consists of over 950,000 distinct CDR3 sequences, roughly two fifths of them appearing once. Germline loops: CDR1 PRHDT, CDR2 FYEKMQ (reference sequence). This CDR3 has 15 residues. The V end was cut by 0 bases, the J end by 6 bases, with 9 bases between. There are a few counts of this clonotype. J is TRBJ1-6 and V is TRBV13; D not certain. The receptor was isolated from a man between 18 and 35 years old in good health. The sequenced sample consisted of blood. In nucleotides, the CDR3 is TGTGCCAGCAGCTTAGGTGAGGGTGGTAATTCACCCCTCCACTTT. Residues: CASSLGEGGNSPLHF.